The T cell receptor beta chain described here comes from a study of glioma-infiltrating T cells after dendritic cell vaccination. Study in general: At biweekly intervals, patients got three intradermal dendritic cell vaccine injections.

TCRB CDR3 was amplified from 2 ug genomic DNA or less. TCRdb's copy holds only in-frame clones and misses some; the assay was immunoSEQ multiplex PCR. The sample comprises tens of thousands of clones, 80% to 90% of which are singletons, and approximately 2% rests with the top ten. The CDR3 sequence is 14 residues long. Germline loops: CDR1 SEHNR, CDR2 FQNEAQ (reference sequence). The trim removed 5 bases at V and 4 bases at J, leaving 7 bases unmatched. As concerns this clone: Its antigen is still unknown.

Sample time point: after dendritic cell vaccination, including at tumor progression/relapse. Study results and caveats: Higher TCR clonality did not directly relate to longer survival.

This clonotype was sampled from a human donor with glioblastoma. The sample here was blood, taken after dendritic cell vaccination. The genes are TRBV7-9 and TRBJ1-1; the match to TRBD1 covers 7 bases. The CDR3: CASSVRQGSTEAFF. The CDR3 bases are TGTGCCAGCAGCGTCCGACAGGGATCCACTGAAGCTTTCTTT.